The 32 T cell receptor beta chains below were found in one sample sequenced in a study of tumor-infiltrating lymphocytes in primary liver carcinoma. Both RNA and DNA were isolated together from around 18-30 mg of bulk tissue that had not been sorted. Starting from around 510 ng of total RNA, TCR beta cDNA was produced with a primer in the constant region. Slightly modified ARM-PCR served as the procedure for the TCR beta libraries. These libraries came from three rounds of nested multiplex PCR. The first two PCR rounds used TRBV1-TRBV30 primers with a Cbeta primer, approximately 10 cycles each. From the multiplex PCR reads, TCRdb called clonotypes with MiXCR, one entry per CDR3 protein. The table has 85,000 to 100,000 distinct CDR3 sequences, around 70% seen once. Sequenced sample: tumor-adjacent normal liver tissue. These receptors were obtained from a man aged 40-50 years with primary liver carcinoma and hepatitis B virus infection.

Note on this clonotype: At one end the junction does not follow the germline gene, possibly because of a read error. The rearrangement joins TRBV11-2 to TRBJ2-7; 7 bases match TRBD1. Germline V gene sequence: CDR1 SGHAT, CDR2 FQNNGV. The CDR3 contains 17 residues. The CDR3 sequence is CASSFEPPGQTSCEQYF. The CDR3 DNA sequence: TGTGCCAGCAGTTTTGAGCCTCCGGGACAGACCTCCTGCGAGCAGTACTTC.

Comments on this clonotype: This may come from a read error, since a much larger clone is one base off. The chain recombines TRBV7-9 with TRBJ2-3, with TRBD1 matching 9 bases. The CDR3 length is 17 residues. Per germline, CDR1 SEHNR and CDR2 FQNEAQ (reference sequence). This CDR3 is CDSSRASGTGNSYTQYF. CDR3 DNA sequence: TGTGACAGCAGCCGAGCGTCAGGGACAGGGAATTCTTATACGCAGTATTTT. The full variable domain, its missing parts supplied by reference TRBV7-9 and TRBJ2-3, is DTGVSQNPRHKITKRGQNVTFRCDPISEHNRLYWYRQTLGQGPEFLTYFQNEAQLEKSRLLSDRFSAERPKGSFSTLEIQRTEQGDSAMYLCDSSRASGTGNSYTQYFGPGTRLTVL.

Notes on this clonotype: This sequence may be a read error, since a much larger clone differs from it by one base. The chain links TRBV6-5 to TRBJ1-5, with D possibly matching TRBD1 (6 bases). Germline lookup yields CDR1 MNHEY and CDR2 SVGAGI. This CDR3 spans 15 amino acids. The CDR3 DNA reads TGTGCCAGCAATTACTCAGGGGCAGGGGATCAGCCCCAGCATTTT. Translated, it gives CASNYSGAGDQPQHF.

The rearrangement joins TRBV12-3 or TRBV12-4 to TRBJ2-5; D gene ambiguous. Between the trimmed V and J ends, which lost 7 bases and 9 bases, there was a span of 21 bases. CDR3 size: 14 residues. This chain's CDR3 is CASTPVGWEESQYF. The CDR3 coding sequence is TGTGCCAGCACCCCGGTGGGGTGGGAAGAATCCCAGTACTTC.

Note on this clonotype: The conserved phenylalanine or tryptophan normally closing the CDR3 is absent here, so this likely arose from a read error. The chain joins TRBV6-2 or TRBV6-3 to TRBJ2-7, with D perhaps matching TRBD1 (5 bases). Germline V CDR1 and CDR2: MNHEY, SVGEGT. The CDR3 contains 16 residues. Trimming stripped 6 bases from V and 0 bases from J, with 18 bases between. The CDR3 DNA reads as TGTGCCAGCAGCGGCGGCTCCAGGGCCTACTCCTACGAGCAGTACCTC. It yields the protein CASSGGSRAYSYEQYL.

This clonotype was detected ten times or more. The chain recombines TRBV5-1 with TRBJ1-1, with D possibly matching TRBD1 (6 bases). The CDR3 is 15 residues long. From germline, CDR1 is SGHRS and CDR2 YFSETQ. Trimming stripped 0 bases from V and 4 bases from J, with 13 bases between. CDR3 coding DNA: TGCGCCAGCAGCTTGGAGGGGGAGAAGGGCACTGAAGCTTTCTTT. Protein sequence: CASSLEGEKGTEAFF. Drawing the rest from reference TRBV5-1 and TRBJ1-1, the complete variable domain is KAGVTQTPRYLIKTRGQQVTLSCSPISGHRSVSWYQQTPGQGLQFLFEYFSETQRNKGNFPGRFSGRQFSNSRSEMNVSTLELGDSALYLCASSLEGEKGTEAFFGQGTRLTVV.

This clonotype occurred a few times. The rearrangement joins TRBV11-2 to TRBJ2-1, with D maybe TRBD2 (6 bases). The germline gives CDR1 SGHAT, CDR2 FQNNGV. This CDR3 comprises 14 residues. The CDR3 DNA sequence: TGTACTAGCAGCTCGATGCTAGGAAGCAATGAGCAGTTCTTC. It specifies CTSSSMLGSNEQFF.

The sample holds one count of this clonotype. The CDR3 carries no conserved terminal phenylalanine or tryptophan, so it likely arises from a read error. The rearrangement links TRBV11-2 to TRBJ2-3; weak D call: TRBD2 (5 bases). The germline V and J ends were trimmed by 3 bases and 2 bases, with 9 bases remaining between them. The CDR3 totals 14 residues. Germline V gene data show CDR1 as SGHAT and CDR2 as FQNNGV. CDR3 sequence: CASSFTGNTDTQYI. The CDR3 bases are TGTGCCAGCAGCTTTACGGGGAACACAGATACGCAGTATATT.

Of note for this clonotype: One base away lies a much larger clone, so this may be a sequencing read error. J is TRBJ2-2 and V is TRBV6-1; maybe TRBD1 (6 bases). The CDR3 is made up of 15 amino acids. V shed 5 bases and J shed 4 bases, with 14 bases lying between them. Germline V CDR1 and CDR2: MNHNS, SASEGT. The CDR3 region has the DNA TGTGCCAGCAGTCAGGGGCGGCAGAGCACCGGGGAGCTGTTTTTT. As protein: CASSQGRQSTGELFF.

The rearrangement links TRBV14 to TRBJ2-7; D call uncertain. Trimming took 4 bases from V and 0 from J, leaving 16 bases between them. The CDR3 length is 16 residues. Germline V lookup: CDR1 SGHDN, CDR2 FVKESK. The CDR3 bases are TGTGCCAGCAGCCGCCTTGAGACACTTAGCTCCTACGAGCAGTACTTC. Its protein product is CASSRLETLSSYEQYF.

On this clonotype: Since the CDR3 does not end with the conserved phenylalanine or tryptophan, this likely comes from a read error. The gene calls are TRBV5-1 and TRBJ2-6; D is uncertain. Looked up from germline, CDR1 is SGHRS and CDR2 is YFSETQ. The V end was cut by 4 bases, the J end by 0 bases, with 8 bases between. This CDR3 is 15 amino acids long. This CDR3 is CASSPGDSGANVLTS. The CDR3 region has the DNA TGCGCCAGCAGCCCCGGAGACTCTGGGGCCAACGTCCTGACTTCC.

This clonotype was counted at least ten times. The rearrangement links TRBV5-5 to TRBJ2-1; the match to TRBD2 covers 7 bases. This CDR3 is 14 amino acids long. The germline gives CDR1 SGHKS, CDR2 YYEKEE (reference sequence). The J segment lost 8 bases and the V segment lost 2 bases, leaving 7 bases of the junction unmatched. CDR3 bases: TGTGCCAGCAGCTTTCTGCGGGAGAGTCATGAGCAGTTCTTC. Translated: CASSFLRESHEQFF.

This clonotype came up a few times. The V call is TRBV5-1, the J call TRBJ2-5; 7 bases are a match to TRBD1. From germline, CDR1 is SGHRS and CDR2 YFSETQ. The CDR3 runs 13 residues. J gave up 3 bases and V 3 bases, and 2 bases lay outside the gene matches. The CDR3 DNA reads TGCGCCAGCAGCTACGGGACAGAAGAGACCCAGTACTTC. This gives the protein CASSYGTEETQYF.

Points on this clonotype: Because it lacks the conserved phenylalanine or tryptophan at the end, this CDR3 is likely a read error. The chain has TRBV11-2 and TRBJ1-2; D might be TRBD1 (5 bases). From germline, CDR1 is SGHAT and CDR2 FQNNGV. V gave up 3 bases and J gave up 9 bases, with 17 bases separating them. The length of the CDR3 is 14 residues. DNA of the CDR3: TGTGCCAGCAGCTTTACAGGCGTTACCCATAGCTACACCATC. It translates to CASSFTGVTHSYTI.

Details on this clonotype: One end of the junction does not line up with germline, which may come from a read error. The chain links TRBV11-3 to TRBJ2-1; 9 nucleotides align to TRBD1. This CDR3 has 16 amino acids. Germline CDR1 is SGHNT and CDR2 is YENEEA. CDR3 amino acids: CASSLGGTGFLHEQSF. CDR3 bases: TGCGCCAGCAGCTTAGGCGGGACAGGGTTCTTGCATGAGCAGTCCTTC.

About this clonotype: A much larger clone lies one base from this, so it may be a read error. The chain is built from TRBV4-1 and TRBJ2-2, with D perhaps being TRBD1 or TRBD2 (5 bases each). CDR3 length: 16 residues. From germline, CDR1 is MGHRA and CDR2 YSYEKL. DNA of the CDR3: TGCGCCAGCAGCCACTGGAGAGGGGTGAACATCGGGGAGCTGTTTTTT. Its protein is CASSHWRGVNIGELFF.

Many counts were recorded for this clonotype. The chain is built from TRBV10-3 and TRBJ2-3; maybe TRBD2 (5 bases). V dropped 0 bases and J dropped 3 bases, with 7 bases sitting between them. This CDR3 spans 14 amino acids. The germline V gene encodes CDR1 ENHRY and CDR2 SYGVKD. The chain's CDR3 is CAISESPGTDTQYF. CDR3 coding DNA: TGTGCCATCAGTGAGTCTCCGGGAACAGATACGCAGTATTTT.

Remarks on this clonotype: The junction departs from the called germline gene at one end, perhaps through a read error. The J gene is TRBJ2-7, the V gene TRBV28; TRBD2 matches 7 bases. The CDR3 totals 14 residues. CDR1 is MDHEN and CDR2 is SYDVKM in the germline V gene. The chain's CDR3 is CVSRPLANSYEQYF. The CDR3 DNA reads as TGTGTCAGCAGACCACTAGCGAATTCCTACGAGCAGTACTTC.

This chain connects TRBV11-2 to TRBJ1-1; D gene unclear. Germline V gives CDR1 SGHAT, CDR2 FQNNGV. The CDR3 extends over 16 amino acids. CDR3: CVRSQNWVAAFTEAFF. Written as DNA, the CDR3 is TGTGTCAGGAGCCAAAACTGGGTGGCGGCATTCACTGAAGCTTTCTTT.

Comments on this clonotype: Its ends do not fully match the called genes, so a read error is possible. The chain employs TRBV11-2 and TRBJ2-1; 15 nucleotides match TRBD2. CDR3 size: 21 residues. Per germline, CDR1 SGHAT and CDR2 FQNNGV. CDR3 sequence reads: CASSLSYGLAGGKSSYIEQFF. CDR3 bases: TGTGCTAGCAGCTTATCATACGGACTAGCGGGAGGGAAGAGCTCCTACATTGAGCAGTTCTTC.

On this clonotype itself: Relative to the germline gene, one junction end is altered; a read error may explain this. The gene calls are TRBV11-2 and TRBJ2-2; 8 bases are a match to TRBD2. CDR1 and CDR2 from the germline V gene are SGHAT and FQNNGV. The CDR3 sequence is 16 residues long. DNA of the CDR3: TGTGCCAGCAGCTTAGGGGCGACTAGCGTCTCCGGGGAGTTGTTTTTT. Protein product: CASSLGATSVSGELFF.

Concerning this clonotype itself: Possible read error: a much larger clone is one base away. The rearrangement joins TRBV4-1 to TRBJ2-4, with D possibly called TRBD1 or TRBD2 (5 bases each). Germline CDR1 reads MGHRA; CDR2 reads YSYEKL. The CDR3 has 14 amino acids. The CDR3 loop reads CASTQEHRRDIQYF. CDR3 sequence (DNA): TGCGCCAGCACCCAAGAGCACAGGCGGGACATTCAGTACTTC.

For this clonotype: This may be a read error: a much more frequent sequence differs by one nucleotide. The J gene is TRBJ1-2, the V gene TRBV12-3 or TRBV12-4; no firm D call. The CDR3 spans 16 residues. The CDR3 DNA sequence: TGTACCAGCAGCTTACCCTACAACAGAGGTGAGGATGGCTACACCTTC. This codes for CTSSLPYNRGEDGYTF.

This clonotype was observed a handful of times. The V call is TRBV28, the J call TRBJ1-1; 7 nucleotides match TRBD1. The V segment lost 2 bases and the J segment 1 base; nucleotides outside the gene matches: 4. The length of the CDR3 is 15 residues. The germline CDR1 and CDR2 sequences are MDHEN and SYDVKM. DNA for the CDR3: TGTGCCAGCAGTTTAAGGGGGCAGGCGAACACTGAAGCTTTCTTT. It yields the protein CASSLRGQANTEAFF.

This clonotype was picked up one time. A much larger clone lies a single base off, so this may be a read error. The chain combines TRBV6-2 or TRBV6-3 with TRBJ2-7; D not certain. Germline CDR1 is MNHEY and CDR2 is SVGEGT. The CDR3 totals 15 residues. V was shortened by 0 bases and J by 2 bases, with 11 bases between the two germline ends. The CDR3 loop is CASSYSCGKTYEQYF. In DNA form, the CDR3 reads TGTGCCAGCAGTTACTCTTGCGGTAAAACCTACGAGCAGTACTTC.

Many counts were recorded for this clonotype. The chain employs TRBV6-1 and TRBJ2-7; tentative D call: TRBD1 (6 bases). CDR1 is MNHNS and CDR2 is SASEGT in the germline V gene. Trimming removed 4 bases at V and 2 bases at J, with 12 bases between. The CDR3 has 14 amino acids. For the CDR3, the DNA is TGTGCCAGCAGTGGAACAGGGTCCACCTACGAGCAGTACTTC. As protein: CASSGTGSTYEQYF.

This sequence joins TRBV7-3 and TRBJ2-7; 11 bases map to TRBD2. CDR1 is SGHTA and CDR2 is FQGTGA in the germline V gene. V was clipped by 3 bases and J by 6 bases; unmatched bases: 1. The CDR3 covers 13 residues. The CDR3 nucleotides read TGTGCCAGCAGCTTTCTAGCGGGAGGCGAGCAGTACTTC. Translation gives CASSFLAGGEQYF. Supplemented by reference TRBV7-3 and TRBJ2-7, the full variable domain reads GAGVSQTPSNKVTEKGKYVELRCDPISGHTALYWYRQSLGQGPEFLIYFQGTGAADDSGLPNDRFFAVRPEGSVSTLKIQRTERGDSAVYLCASSFLAGGEQYFGPGTRLTVT.

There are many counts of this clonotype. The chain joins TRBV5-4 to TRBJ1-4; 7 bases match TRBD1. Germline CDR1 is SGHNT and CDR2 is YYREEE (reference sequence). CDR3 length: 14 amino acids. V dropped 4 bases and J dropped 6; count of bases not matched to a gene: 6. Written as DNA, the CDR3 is TGTGCCAGCAGCCCGGACAGGAGAGATGAAAAACTGTTTTTT. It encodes CASSPDRRDEKLFF.

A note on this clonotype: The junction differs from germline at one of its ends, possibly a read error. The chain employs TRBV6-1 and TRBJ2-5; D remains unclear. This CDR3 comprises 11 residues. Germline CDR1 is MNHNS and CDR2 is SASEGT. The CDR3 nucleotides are TGTGCCAGTAGTGAAGTGGTGTCCCAGTACTTC. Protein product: CASSEVVSQYF.

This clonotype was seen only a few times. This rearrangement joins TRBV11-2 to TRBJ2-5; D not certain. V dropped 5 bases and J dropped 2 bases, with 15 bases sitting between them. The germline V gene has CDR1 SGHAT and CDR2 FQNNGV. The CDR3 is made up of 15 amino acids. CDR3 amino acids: CASSTRIGLQETQYF. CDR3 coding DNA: TGTGCCAGCAGCACCAGGATAGGCCTTCAAGAGACCCAGTACTTC.

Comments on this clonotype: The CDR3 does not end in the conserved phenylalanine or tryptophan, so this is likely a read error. The DNA of the CDR3 is TGTGCCAGCAGTGAAAGGGGGGTTTGGCAGGGGGTCAATGAGCAGTTCTCC. This gives the protein CASSERGVWQGVNEQFS. The V and J genes are TRBV6-1 and TRBJ2-1, with D maybe TRBD1 (7 bases). Germline CDR1 MNHNS, CDR2 SASEGT. The germline V and J ends were trimmed by 2 bases and 6 bases, with 20 bases remaining between them. CDR3 size: 17 residues.

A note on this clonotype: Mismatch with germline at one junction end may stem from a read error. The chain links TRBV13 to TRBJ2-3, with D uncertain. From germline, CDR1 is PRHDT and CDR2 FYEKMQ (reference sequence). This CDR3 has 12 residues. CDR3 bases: TGTACCAGCAGCTTGGGTGCAGATACGCAGTATTTT. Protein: CTSSLGADTQYF.